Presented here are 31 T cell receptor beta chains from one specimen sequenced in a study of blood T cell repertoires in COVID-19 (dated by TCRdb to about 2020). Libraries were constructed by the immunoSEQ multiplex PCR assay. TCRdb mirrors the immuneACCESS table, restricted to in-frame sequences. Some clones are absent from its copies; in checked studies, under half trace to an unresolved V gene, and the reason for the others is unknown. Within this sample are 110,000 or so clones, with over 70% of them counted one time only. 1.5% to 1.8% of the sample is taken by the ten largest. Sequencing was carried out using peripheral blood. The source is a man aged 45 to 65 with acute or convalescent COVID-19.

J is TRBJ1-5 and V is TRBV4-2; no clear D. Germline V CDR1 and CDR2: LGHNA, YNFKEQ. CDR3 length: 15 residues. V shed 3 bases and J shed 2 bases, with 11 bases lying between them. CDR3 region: CASSQRVGGNQPQHF. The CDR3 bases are TGTGCCAGCAGCCAGAGGGTCGGGGGCAATCAGCCCCAGCATTTT.

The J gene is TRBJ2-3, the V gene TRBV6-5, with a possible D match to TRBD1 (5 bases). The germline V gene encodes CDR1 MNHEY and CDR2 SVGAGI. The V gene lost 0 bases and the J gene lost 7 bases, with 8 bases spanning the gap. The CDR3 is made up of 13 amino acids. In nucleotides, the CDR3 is TGTGCCAGCAGTTACTCAGGGGCGAATACGCAGTATTTT. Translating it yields CASSYSGANTQYF.

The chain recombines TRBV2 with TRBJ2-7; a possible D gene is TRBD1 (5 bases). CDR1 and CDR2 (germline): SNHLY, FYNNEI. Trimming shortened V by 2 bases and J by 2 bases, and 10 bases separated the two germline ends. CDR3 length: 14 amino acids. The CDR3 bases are TGTGCCAGCAGTGAACGGCAGGGCGCCTACGAGCAGTACTTC. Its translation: CASSERQGAYEQYF.

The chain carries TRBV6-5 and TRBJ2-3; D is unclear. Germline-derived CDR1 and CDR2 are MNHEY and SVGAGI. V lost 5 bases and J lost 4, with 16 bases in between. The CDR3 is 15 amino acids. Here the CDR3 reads CASSILQRGADTQYF. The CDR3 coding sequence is TGTGCCAGCAGTATACTTCAGAGAGGTGCAGATACGCAGTATTTT.

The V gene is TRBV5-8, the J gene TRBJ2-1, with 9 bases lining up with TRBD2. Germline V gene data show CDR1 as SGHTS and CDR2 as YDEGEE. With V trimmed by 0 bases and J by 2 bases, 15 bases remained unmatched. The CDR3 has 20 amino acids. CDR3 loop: CASSLGSASGEPGPYNEQFF. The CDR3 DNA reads TGTGCCAGCAGCTTGGGGTCGGCTAGCGGGGAACCCGGACCCTACAATGAGCAGTTCTTC.

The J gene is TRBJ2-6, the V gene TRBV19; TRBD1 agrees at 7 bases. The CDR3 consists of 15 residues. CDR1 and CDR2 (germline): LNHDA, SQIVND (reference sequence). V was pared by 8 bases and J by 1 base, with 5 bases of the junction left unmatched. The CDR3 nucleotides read TGTGCCAGTGGACCGACAGGGTCTGGGGCCAACGTCCTGACTTTC. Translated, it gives CASGPTGSGANVLTF. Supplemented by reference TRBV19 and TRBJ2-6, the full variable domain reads DGGITQSPKYLFRKEGQNVTLSCEQNLNHDAMYWYRQDPGQGLRLIYYSQIVNDFQKGDIAEGYSVSREKKESFPLTVTSAQKNPTAFYLCASGPTGSGANVLTFGAGSRLTVL.

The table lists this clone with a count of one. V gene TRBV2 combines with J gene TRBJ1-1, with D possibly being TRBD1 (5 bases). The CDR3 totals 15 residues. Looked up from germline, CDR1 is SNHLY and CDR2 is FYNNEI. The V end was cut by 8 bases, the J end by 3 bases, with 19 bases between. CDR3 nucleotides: TGTGCCAGCGGAAAGGGAGGGACTCGGCACACTGAAGCTTTCTTT. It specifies CASGKGGTRHTEAFF.

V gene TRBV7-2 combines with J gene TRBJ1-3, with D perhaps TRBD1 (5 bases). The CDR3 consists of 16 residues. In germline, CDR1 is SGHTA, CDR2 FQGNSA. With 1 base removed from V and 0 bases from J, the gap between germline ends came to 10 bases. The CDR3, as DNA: TGTGCCAGCAGCTTAGGGGGCCGAAACTCTGGAAACACCATATATTTT. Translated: CASSLGGRNSGNTIYF. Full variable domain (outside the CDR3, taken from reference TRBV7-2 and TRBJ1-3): GAGVSQSPSNKVTEKGKDVELRCDPISGHTALYWYRQSLGQGLEFLIYFQGNSAPDKSGLPSDRFSAERTGGSVSTLTIQRTQQEDSAVYLCASSLGGRNSGNTIYFGEGSWLTVV.

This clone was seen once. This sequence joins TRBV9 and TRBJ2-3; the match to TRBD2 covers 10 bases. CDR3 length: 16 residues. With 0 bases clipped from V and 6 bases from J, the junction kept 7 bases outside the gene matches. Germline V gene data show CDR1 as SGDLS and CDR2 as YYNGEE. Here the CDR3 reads CASSVVWSGGADTQYF. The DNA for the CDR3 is TGTGCCAGCAGCGTAGTATGGAGCGGGGGGGCCGATACGCAGTATTTT.

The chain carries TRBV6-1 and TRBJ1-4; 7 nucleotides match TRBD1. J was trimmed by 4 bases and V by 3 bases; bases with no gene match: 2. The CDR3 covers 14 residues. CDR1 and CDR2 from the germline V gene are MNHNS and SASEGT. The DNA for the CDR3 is TGTGCCAGCAGTGAGGGACAGATTAATGAAAAACTGTTTTTT. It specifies CASSEGQINEKLFF.

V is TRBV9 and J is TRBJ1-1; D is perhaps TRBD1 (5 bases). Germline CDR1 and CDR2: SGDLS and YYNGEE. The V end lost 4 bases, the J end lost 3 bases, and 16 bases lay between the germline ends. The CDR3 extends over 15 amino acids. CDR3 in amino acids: CASSKGVAGYTEAFF. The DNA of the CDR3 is TGTGCCAGCAGCAAAGGGGTCGCAGGATACACTGAAGCTTTCTTT.

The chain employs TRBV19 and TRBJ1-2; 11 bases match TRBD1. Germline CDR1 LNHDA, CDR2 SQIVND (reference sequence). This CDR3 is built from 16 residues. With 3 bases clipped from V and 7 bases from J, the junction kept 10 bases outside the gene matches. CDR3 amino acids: CASSIGRTGGESGYTF. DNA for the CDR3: TGTGCCAGTAGTATCGGTCGGACAGGGGGCGAAAGTGGCTACACCTTC.

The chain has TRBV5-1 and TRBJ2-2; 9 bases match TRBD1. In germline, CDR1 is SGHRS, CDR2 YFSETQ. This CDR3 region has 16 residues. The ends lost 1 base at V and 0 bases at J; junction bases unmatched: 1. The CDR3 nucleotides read TGCGCCAGCAGCTTGAGGGACAGGGCGAACACCGGGGAGCTGTTTTTT. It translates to CASSLRDRANTGELFF.

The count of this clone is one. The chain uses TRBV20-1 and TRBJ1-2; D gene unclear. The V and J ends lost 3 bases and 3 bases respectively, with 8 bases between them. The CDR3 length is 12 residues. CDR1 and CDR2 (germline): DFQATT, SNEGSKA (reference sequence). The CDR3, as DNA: TGCAGTGCTAGTTCCGGGGACTATGGCTACACCTTC. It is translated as CSASSGDYGYTF.

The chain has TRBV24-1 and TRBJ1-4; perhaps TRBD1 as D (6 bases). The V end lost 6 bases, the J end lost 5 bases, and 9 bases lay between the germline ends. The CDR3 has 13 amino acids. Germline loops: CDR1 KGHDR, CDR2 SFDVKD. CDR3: CATSLGANEKLFF. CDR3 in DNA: TGTGCCACCAGTCTGGGGGCCAATGAAAAACTGTTTTTT.

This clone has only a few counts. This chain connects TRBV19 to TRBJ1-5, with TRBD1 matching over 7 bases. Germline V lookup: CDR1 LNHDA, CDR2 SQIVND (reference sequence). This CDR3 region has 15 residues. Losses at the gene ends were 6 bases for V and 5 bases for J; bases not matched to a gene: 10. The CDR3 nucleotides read TGTGCCAGTAGCAAGGACAGGAAGGAAGATCAGCCCCAGCATTTT. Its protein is CASSKDRKEDQPQHF. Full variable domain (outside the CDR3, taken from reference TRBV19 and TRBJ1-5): DGGITQSPKYLFRKEGQNVTLSCEQNLNHDAMYWYRQDPGQGLRLIYYSQIVNDFQKGDIAEGYSVSREKKESFPLTVTSAQKNPTAFYLCASSKDRKEDQPQHFGDGTRLSIL.

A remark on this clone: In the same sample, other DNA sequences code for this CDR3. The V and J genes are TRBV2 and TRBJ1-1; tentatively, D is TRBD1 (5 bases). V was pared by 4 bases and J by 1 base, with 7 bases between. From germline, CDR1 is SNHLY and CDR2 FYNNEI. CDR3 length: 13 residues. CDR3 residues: CASSATGNTEAFF. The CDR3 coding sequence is TGTGCCAGCAGTGCCACAGGGAACACTGAAGCTTTCTTT.

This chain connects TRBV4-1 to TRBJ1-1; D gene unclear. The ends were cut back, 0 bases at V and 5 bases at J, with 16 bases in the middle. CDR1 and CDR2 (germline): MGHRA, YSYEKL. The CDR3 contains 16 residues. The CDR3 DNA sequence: TGCGCCAGCAGCCAAGATCCGGTCGGGGTGGGGACTGAAGCTTTCTTT. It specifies CASSQDPVGVGTEAFF.

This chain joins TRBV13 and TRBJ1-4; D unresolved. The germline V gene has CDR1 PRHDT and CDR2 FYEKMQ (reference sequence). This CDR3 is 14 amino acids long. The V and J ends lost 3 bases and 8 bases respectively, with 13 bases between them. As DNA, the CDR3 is TGTGCCAGCAGCTTTTCGGATGAGGGCGAAAAACTGTTTTTT. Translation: CASSFSDEGEKLFF.

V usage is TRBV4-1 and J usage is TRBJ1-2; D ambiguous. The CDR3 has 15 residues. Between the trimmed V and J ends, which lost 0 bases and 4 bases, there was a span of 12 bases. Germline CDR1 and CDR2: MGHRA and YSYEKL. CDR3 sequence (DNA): TGCGCCAGCAGCCAAGATCCCCCGGAGGGCTATGGCTACACCTTC. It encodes CASSQDPPEGYGYTF.

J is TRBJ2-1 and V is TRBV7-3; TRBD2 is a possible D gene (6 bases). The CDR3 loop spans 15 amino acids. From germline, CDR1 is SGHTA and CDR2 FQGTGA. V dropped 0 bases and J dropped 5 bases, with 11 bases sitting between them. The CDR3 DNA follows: TGTGCCAGCAGCTTAACTCGGGACTCAAACAATGAGCAGTTCTTC. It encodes CASSLTRDSNNEQFF.

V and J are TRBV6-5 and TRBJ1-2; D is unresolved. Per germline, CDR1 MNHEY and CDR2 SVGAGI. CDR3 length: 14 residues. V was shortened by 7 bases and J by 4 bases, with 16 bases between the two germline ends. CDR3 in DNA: TGTGCCAGCACCAGGTACGACGGGAGCTATGGCTACACCTTC. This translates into CASTRYDGSYGYTF.

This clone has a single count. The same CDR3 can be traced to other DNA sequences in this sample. CDR3 sequence reads: CASRRNPNTGELFF. In DNA form, the CDR3 reads TGCGCCAGCAGGCGGAACCCGAACACCGGGGAGCTGTTTTTT. The V and J genes are TRBV10-2 and TRBJ2-2; unclear D gene. Germline CDR1 reads WSHSY; CDR2 reads SAAADI. This CDR3 contains 14 residues. V was shortened by 6 bases and J by 0 bases, with 8 bases between the two germline ends.

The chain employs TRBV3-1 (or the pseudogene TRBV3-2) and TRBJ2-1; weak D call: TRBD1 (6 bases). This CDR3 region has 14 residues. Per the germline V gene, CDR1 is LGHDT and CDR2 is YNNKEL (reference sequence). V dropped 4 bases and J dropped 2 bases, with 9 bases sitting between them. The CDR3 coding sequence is TGTGCCAGCAGCCCAGGGGCCCCCTACAATGAGCAGTTCTTC. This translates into CASSPGAPYNEQFF.

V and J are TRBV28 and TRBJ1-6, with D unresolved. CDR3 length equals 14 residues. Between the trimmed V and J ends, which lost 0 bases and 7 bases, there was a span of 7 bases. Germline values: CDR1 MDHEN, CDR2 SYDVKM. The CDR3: CASSLWRENSPLHF. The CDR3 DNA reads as TGTGCCAGCAGTTTATGGAGGGAGAATTCACCCCTCCACTTT.

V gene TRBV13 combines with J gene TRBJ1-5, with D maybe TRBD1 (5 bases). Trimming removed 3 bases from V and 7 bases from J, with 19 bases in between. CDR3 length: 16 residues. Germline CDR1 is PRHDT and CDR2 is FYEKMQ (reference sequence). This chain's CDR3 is CASSFGGGKGSQPQHF. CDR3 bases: TGTGCCAGCAGCTTTGGGGGAGGAAAGGGTAGCCAGCCCCAGCATTTT. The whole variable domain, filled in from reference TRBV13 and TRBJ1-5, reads AAGVIQSPRHLIKEKRETATLKCYPIPRHDTVYWYQQGPGQDPQFLISFYEKMQSDKGSIPDRFSAQQFSDYHSELNMSSLELGDSALYFCASSFGGGKGSQPQHFGDGTRLSIL.

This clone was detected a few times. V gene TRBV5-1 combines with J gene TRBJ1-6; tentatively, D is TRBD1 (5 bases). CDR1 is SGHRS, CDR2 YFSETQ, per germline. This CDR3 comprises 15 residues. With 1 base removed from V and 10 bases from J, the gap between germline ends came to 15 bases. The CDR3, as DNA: TGCGCCAGCAGCTTGAAGCCCTCCGGGGGATCACCCCTCCACTTT. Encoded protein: CASSLKPSGGSPLHF. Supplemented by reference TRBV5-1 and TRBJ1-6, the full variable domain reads KAGVTQTPRYLIKTRGQQVTLSCSPISGHRSVSWYQQTPGQGLQFLFEYFSETQRNKGNFPGRFSGRQFSNSRSEMNVSTLELGDSALYLCASSLKPSGGSPLHFGNGTRLTVT.

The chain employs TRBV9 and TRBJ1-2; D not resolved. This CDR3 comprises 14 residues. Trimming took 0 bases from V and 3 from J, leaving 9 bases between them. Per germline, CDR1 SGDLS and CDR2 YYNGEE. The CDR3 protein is CASSVAAGYYGYTF. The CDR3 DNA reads TGTGCCAGCAGCGTAGCTGCGGGATACTATGGCTACACCTTC.

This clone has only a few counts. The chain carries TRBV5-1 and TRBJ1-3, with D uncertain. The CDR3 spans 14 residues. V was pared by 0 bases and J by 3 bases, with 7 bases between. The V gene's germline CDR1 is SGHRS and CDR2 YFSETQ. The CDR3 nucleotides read TGCGCCAGCAGCTTGGATCCTGTTGGAAACACCATATATTTT. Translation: CASSLDPVGNTIYF.

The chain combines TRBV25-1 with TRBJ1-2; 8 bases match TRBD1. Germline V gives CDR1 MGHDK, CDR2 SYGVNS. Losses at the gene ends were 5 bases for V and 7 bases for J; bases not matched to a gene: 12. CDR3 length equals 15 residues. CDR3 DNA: TGTGCCAGCAGTAAAACCGGTGACAGGGGTTCTGGCTACACCTTC. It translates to CASSKTGDRGSGYTF.

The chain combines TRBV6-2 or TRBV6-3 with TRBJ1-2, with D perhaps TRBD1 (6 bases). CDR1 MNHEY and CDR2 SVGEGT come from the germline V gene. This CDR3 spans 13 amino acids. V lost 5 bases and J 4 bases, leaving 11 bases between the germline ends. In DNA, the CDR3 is TGTGCCAGCAGTCAGGGACATGCCTATGGCTACACCTTC. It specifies CASSQGHAYGYTF.